This T cell receptor beta chain stems from a study of T cell repertoires in cytomegalovirus infection. This CDR3 contains 16 residues. With 4 bases removed from V and 3 bases from J, the gap between germline ends came to 16 bases. Germline lookup yields CDR1 SGHDN and CDR2 FVKESK. This clonotype has a count of ten or more. Each CDR3 protein gets one entry after TCRdb re-called the reads with MiXCR. The repertoire holds under 350,000 distinct CDR3 sequences, with 9.6% as singletons. This chain connects TRBV14 to TRBJ2-1, with D possibly matching TRBD2 (6 bases). This TCR derives from a human donor in good health (CMV status not recorded). Some clones in this sample may be carry-over from other donors' samples. Sequencing was carried out using PBMCs. In DNA form, the CDR3 reads TGTGCCAGCAGCCGCCCTGGGACTGAGGTCTACAATGAGCAGTTCTTC. As protein: CASSRPGTEVYNEQFF.